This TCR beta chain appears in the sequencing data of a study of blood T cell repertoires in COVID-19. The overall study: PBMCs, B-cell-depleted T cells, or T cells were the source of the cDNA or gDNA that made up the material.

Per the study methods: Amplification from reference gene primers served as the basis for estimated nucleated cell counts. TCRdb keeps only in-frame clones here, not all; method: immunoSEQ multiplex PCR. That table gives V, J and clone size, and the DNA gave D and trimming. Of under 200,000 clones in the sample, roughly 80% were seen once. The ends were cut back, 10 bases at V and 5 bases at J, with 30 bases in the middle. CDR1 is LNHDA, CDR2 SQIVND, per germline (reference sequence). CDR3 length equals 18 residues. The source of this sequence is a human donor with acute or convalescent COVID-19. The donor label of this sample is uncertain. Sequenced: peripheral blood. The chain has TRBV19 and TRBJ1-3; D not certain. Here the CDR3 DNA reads TGTGCCACCTTCCTAGGGAGGGAAGGGATACCCTGGCGAAACACCATATATTTT. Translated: CATFLGREGIPWRNTIYF. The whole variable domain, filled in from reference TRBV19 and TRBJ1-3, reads DGGITQSPKYLFRKEGQNVTLSCEQNLNHDAMYWYRQDPGQGLRLIYYSQIVNDFQKGDIAEGYSVSREKKESFPLTVTSAQKNPTAFYLCATFLGREGIPWRNTIYFGEGSWLTVV.